Listed below are T cell receptor beta chains from one sample, sequenced in a study of naive and memory T cell subsets. A single record per CDR3 protein comes from TCRdb applying MiXCR to the UMI-ligation and nested PCR reads. This sample carries about 150,000 distinct CDR3 sequences, approximately 24% of them seen once, and the ten largest clones take 0.11%. The material sequenced was naive CD4+ T cells from blood. These receptors came from a human donor in good health. CDR3s include the opening cysteine and the closing phenylalanine or tryptophan. D genes are given only for firm matches. Only part of the rows carry a size: once, few, many, or a class if the clone is expanded.

J: TRBJ2-5; length: 15; D: -; size: -; V: TRBV14; CDR3: CASSQERTVVKTQYF; DNA: TGTGCCAGCAGCCAAGAACGGACAGTCGTAAAGACCCAGTACTTC
J: TRBJ2-4; length: 17; D: -; size: many; V: TRBV19; CDR3: CASTPARPQNPKNIQYF; DNA: TGTGCCAGTACCCCAGCGAGACCCCAAAATCCCAAAAACATTCAGTACTTC
J: TRBJ2-2; length: 11; D: -; size: -; V: TRBV6-4; CDR3: CASRLSGELFF; DNA: TGTGCCAGCAGGCTCTCCGGGGAGCTGTTTTTT
J: TRBJ2-4; length: 16; D: TRBD1; size: -; V: TRBV5-1; CDR3: CASSRSQGAAKNIQYF; DNA: TGCGCCAGCAGCAGGAGCCAGGGGGCTGCCAAAAACATTCAGTACTTC
J: TRBJ2-7; length: 13; D: TRBD1; size: many; V: TRBV11-2; CDR3: CASSSDRVGEQYF; DNA: TGTGCCAGCAGCTCGGACAGGGTCGGGGAGCAGTACTTC
J: TRBJ2-7; length: 15; D: TRBD2; size: many; V: TRBV7-2; CDR3: CASSLVGGRSDEQYF; DNA: TGTGCCAGCAGCTTAGTGGGCGGGAGGTCGGACGAGCAGTACTTC
J: TRBJ1-5; length: 14; D: -; size: few; V: TRBV6-2/TRBV6-3; CDR3: CASRKDRPNQPQHF; DNA: TGTGCCAGCCGGAAAGACAGGCCCAATCAGCCCCAGCATTTT
J: TRBJ1-2; length: 13; D: -; size: -; V: TRBV6-2/TRBV6-3; CDR3: CASSFGKNYGYTF; DNA: TGTGCCAGCAGTTTTGGGAAAAACTATGGCTACACCTTC
J: TRBJ2-7; length: 17; D: TRBD2; size: -; V: TRBV4-1; CDR3: CASSQDRGGVPSYEQYF; DNA: TGCGCCAGCAGCCAAGACCGGGGAGGGGTCCCCTCCTACGAGCAGTACTTC
J: TRBJ1-1; length: 15; D: TRBD1; size: few; V: TRBV3-1; CDR3: CASSFQTGANTEAFF; DNA: TGTGCCAGCAGCTTCCAGACAGGGGCCAACACTGAAGCTTTCTTT
J: TRBJ2-7; length: 13; D: -; size: few; V: TRBV10-2; CDR3: CASSGSATYEQYF; DNA: TGCGCCAGCAGTGGATCCGCCACCTACGAGCAGTACTTC
J: TRBJ1-1; length: 18; D: -; size: many; V: TRBV12-3/TRBV12-4; CDR3: CASSLSLGLGSQNTEAFF; DNA: TGTGCCAGCAGTTTGAGTCTTGGGTTGGGCAGCCAGAACACTGAAGCTTTCTTT
J: TRBJ2-3; length: 14; D: TRBD2; size: few; V: TRBV5-4; CDR3: CASSPTSNTDTQYF; DNA: TGTGCCAGCAGCCCGACTAGCAACACAGATACGCAGTATTTT
J: TRBJ2-1; length: 12; D: -; size: few; V: TRBV5-1; CDR3: CASSLRWDEQFF; DNA: TGCGCCAGCAGCCTTCGGTGGGATGAGCAGTTCTTC
J: TRBJ2-7; length: 11; D: -; size: few; V: TRBV7-4; CDR3: CASKGGMKQYF; DNA: TGTGCCAGCAAAGGTGGGATGAAGCAGTACTTC
J: TRBJ2-2; length: 13; D: -; size: many; V: TRBV3-1; CDR3: CASSQVNTGELFF; DNA: TGTGCCAGCAGCCAAGTGAACACCGGGGAGCTGTTTTTT
J: TRBJ1-5; length: 15; D: -; size: -; V: TRBV6-5; CDR3: CASSYNRYSNQPQHF; DNA: TGTGCCAGCAGTTACAACAGGTATAGCAATCAGCCCCAGCATTTT
J: TRBJ2-1; length: 16; D: -; size: few; V: TRBV28; CDR3: CASSSPTGTRDNEQFF; DNA: TGTGCCAGCAGTTCCCCAACCGGGACGCGGGACAATGAGCAGTTCTTC
J: TRBJ1-4; length: 14; D: -; size: -; V: TRBV6-1; CDR3: CASMQVGVNEKLFF; DNA: TGTGCCAGCATGCAAGTGGGGGTCAATGAAAAACTGTTTTTT
J: TRBJ2-6; length: 16; D: -; size: many; V: TRBV29-1; CDR3: CSVVGSMGSGANVLTF; DNA: TGCAGCGTTGTTGGTAGCATGGGCTCTGGGGCCAACGTCCTGACTTTC
J: TRBJ2-7; length: 14; D: -; size: -; V: TRBV12-3/TRBV12-4; CDR3: CASSLFQGGYEQYF; DNA: TGTGCCAGCAGTTTATTTCAGGGAGGCTACGAGCAGTACTTC
J: TRBJ2-1; length: 15; D: TRBD2; size: many; V: TRBV7-9; CDR3: CASSLVTSGSVEQFF; DNA: TGTGCCAGCAGCTTAGTGACTAGCGGGAGTGTTGAGCAGTTCTTC
J: TRBJ2-3; length: 15; D: TRBD2; size: few; V: TRBV20-1; CDR3: CSLSPMGGSGDTQYF; DNA: TGCAGTCTAAGCCCTATGGGGGGGAGCGGGGATACGCAGTATTTT
J: TRBJ1-4; length: 13; D: -; size: few; V: TRBV29-1; CDR3: CSVEIFRNEKLFF; DNA: TGCAGCGTTGAAATCTTCAGAAATGAAAAACTGTTTTTT
J: TRBJ1-3; length: 14; D: -; size: few; V: TRBV3-1; CDR3: CASTTEGAGNTIYF; DNA: TGTGCCAGCACGACGGAGGGGGCTGGAAACACCATATATTTT
J: TRBJ2-7; length: 14; D: TRBD2; size: few; V: TRBV29-1; CDR3: CSATGTTSSYEQYF; DNA: TGCAGCGCAACCGGGACTACCAGCTCCTACGAGCAGTACTTC
J: TRBJ1-2; length: 15; D: -; size: -; V: TRBV20-1; CDR3: CSASLLGRSNYGYTF; DNA: TGCAGTGCTAGTCTCTTGGGGAGGTCTAACTATGGCTACACCTTC
J: TRBJ1-5; length: 14; D: -; size: -; V: TRBV24-1; CDR3: CATSSGSFGQPQHF; DNA: TGTGCCACCAGTAGTGGGTCTTTTGGTCAGCCCCAGCATTTT
J: TRBJ1-2; length: 14; D: -; size: -; V: TRBV28; CDR3: CASSFGRAVYGYTF; DNA: TGTGCCAGCAGTTTCGGCAGGGCCGTCTATGGCTACACCTTC
J: TRBJ1-6; length: 16; D: -; size: -; V: TRBV30; CDR3: CAWSVLGQRPNSPLHF; DNA: TGTGCCTGGAGTGTACTTGGACAGCGACCTAATTCACCCCTCCACTTT
J: TRBJ2-5; length: 17; D: TRBD2; size: -; V: TRBV6-5; CDR3: CASSTPTSGRFWETQYF; DNA: TGTGCCAGCAGCACGCCGACTAGCGGGAGGTTTTGGGAGACCCAGTACTTC
J: TRBJ2-2; length: 14; D: TRBD1; size: few; V: TRBV7-3; CDR3: CASSLDRATGELFF; DNA: TGTGCCAGCAGCTTAGACAGGGCCACCGGGGAGCTGTTTTTT
J: TRBJ2-7; length: 14; D: TRBD2; size: few; V: TRBV20-1; CDR3: CSALGLADNYEQYF; DNA: TGCAGTGCTTTAGGACTAGCGGATAACTACGAGCAGTACTTC
J: TRBJ2-3; length: 12; D: -; size: -; V: TRBV7-2; CDR3: CASRSGGDTQYF; DNA: TGTGCCAGCAGGTCAGGGGGGGATACGCAGTATTTT
J: TRBJ2-1; length: 16; D: TRBD2; size: -; V: TRBV28; CDR3: CASSTSTSGAYNEQFF; DNA: TGTGCCAGCAGTACCTCGACTAGCGGAGCCTACAATGAGCAGTTCTTC
J: TRBJ2-1; length: 16; D: TRBD1; size: -; V: TRBV5-1; CDR3: CASSPAGAGGKNEQFF; DNA: TGCGCCAGCAGCCCTGCCGGGGCAGGGGGTAAGAATGAGCAGTTCTTC
J: TRBJ1-5; length: 13; D: -; size: -; V: TRBV28; CDR3: CASNLYLNQPQHF; DNA: TGTGCCAGCAACCTTTACCTCAATCAGCCCCAGCATTTT
J: TRBJ2-7; length: 14; D: TRBD2; size: few; V: TRBV5-4; CDR3: CASSGWEGSYEQYF; DNA: TGTGCCAGCAGCGGATGGGAGGGCTCCTACGAGCAGTACTTC
J: TRBJ2-3; length: 15; D: TRBD2; size: many; V: TRBV12-3/TRBV12-4; CDR3: CASSLSGMRTDTQYF; DNA: TGTGCCAGCAGCCTTAGCGGGATGAGGACAGATACGCAGTATTTT
J: TRBJ2-1; length: 15; D: -; size: -; V: TRBV30; CDR3: CAWSEEVLSYNEQFF; DNA: TGTGCCTGGAGTGAAGAGGTTCTCTCCTACAATGAGCAGTTCTTC
J: TRBJ2-7; length: 15; D: TRBD2; size: -; V: TRBV5-1; CDR3: CASRREGMSSYEQYF; DNA: TGCGCCAGCAGGCGGGAGGGGATGAGCTCCTACGAGCAGTACTTC